This T cell receptor beta chain came from a study of radiation and T cells in renal cell carcinoma. Study observations and caveats: No pretreatment tumor biopsies were available for baseline clonotypes.

Germline assignment: CDR1 SGHTA and CDR2 FQGTGA. The CDR3 runs to 15 residues. V lost 5 bases, J lost 2 bases, and 3 bases stayed unmatched. Noted time point: blood 2 weeks post-SBRT. Indicated treatment: 15 Gy SBRT to primary tumor, nephrectomy 4 weeks later. Radiation-treated patients gave blood at baseline, week 2 and week 4. The patient's renal cell carcinoma had clear cell pathology. Assay: immunoSEQ multiplex PCR; the TCRdb copy retains only in-frame clones and omits some. The table shows 100,000 to 150,000 clones, with approximately 85% occurring only once. This clone was seen more than once but under ten times. As yet, its antigen is unknown.

The V call is TRBV7-3, the J call TRBJ2-7; 13 positions match TRBD2. The source material was blood, sampled from a patient whose treatment included radiotherapy and nephrectomy. This receptor was taken from a man aged 50 or older with renal cell carcinoma. The CDR3 DNA sequence: TGTGCCAGCAGCGGGACTAGCGGGACCACCTACGAGCAGTACTTC. Protein sequence: CASSGTSGTTYEQYF.